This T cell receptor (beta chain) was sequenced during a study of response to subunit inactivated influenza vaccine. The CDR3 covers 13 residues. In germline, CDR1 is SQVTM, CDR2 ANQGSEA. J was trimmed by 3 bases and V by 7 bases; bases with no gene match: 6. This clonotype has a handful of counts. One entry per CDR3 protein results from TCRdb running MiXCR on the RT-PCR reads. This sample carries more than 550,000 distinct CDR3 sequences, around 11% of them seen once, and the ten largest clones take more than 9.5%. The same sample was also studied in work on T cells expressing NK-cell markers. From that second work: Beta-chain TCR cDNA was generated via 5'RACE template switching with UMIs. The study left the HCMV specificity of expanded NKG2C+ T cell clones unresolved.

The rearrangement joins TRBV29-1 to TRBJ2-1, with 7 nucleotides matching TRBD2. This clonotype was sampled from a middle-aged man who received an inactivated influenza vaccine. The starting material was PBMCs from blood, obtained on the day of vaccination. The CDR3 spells CSGAGGDYNEQFF. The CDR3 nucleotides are TGCAGCGGGGCTGGGGGGGACTACAATGAGCAGTTCTTC.